This T cell receptor beta chain stems from a study of T-cell reconstitution after alpha-beta-depleted transplantation in children. Trimming stripped 3 bases from V and 1 base from J, with 9 bases between. This CDR3 contains 14 residues. Germline V gene sequence: CDR1 SGHRS, CDR2 YFSETQ. During its preparation, the TCRbeta library received unique molecular identifiers. TCRdb independently ran MiXCR on the PCR reads; one entry per CDR3 protein. The table has 350,000 to 400,000 distinct CDR3 sequences, 10% to 15% seen once. This clonotype was counted at least ten times. Specimen: PBMCs, collected from the stem cell graft. The sequence was collected from a human donor who donated a stem cell graft to a child with Fanconi anemia. The rearrangement links TRBV5-1 to TRBJ2-3; D gene uncertain. The chain's CDR3 is CASSSDLGTDTQYF. The DNA for the CDR3 is TGCGCCAGCAGCTCCGATCTCGGCACAGATACGCAGTATTTT. The full variable domain, with the rest looked up from reference TRBV5-1 and TRBJ2-3, is KAGVTQTPRYLIKTRGQQVTLSCSPISGHRSVSWYQQTPGQGLQFLFEYFSETQRNKGNFPGRFSGRQFSNSRSEMNVSTLELGDSALYLCASSSDLGTDTQYFGPGTRLTVL.